This T cell receptor beta chain was profiled in a study of blood T cell repertoires in COVID-19. At the level of the study: The United States, Italy and Spain provided the acute and convalescent COVID-19 samples. Sources were T cells, B-cell-depleted T cells, or PBMCs; the material itself was cDNA or gDNA.

Only in-frame clones appear in the TCRdb table, and some are missing; sequencing was by immunoSEQ multiplex PCR. The data show 85,000 to 100,000 clones, with about 80% seen just once and 24% held by the top ten. The CDR3 has 15 residues. CDR1 SGHRS and CDR2 YFSETQ come from the germline V gene. V shed 4 bases and J 3 bases; nucleotides not matched to a gene: 8. The V call is TRBV5-1, the J call TRBJ2-3; TRBD1 agrees at 7 bases. The sequenced sample was peripheral blood. This clonotype was obtained from a human donor in a cohort sampled during active COVID-19. The DNA of the CDR3 is TGCGCCAGCAGCATAAGACAGGGTTCGACAGATACGCAGTATTTT. Protein: CASSIRQGSTDTQYF.